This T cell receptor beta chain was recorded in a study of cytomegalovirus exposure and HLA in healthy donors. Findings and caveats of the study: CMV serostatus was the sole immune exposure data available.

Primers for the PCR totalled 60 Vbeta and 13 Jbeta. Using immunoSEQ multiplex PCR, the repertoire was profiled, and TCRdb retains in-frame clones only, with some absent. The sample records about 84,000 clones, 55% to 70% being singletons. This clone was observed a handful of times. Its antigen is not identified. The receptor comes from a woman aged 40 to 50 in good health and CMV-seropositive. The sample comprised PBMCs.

This chain's CDR3 is CASRAMGLANSYNEQFF. CDR3 bases: TGTGCCAGCAGAGCTATGGGACTAGCGAACTCCTACAATGAGCAGTTCTTC. J is TRBJ2-1 and V is TRBV27, with TRBD2 matching 10 bases. The CDR3 length is 17 residues. V was clipped by 6 bases and J by 0 bases; unmatched bases: 8. Germline V lookup: CDR1 MNHEY, CDR2 SMNVEV (reference sequence).